The entry that follows covers one TCR beta chain sequence. TCRdb keeps only in-frame clones here, not all; method: immunoSEQ multiplex PCR. The repertoire holds approximately 300,000 clones, with about 90% as singletons. CDR1 is MNHEY, CDR2 SVGEGT, per germline. The CDR3 is 17 residues long. V shed 2 bases and J shed 4 bases, with 20 bases lying between them. The data are from a study of blood T cell repertoires in COVID-19. This rearrangement joins TRBV6-2 or TRBV6-3 to TRBJ1-2, with D maybe TRBD1 (6 bases). This sequence was found in a woman in her twenties or thirties who had recovered from COVID-19. The sequencing input was PBMCs or T cells enriched from blood (not recorded which). CDR3 DNA sequence: TGTGCCAGCAGTTACCGACAGGTTAAGGCTAACTTCTATGGCTACACCTTC. Translation gives CASSYRQVKANFYGYTF.